These 27 T cell receptor beta chains share one sample of origin, sequenced in a study of cytomegalovirus exposure and HLA in healthy donors. It was with 60 Vbeta and 13 Jbeta primers that the PCR ran. Some clones are missing from TCRdb's copy, which holds only in-frame ones; the method was immunoSEQ multiplex PCR. The sample totals under 200,000 clones. Source material: PBMCs. All receptors derive from a young man in good health and CMV-seronegative.

The chain joins TRBV19 to TRBJ2-1, with D perhaps TRBD2 (5 bases). This CDR3 is 18 amino acids long. V shed 1 base and J shed 5 bases, with 21 bases lying between them. Germline-derived CDR1 and CDR2 are LNHDA and SQIVND (reference sequence). In DNA, the CDR3 is TGTGCCAGTAGTATAGGCTTCGGAGAAGGGCGGGCAAACAATGAGCAGTTCTTC. Protein sequence: CASSIGFGEGRANNEQFF. Full variable domain (remainder filled in from reference TRBV19 and TRBJ2-1): DGGITQSPKYLFRKEGQNVTLSCEQNLNHDAMYWYRQDPGQGLRLIYYSQIVNDFQKGDIAEGYSVSREKKESFPLTVTSAQKNPTAFYLCASSIGFGEGRANNEQFFGPGTRLTVL.

The chain joins TRBV11-2 to TRBJ2-5; perhaps TRBD2 as D (5 bases). Germline CDR1 is SGHAT and CDR2 is FQNNGV. The CDR3 extends over 14 amino acids. The V end was cut by 3 bases, the J end by 4 bases, with 12 bases between. The CDR3 spells CASSFTDGGETQYF. As DNA, the CDR3 is TGTGCCAGCAGCTTCACAGACGGAGGAGAGACCCAGTACTTC.

V is TRBV10-2 and J is TRBJ2-1; 9 bases are a match to TRBD2. The CDR3 extends over 16 amino acids. J gave up 6 bases and V 5 bases, and 11 bases lay outside the gene matches. The germline gives CDR1 WSHSY, CDR2 SAAADI. CDR3 sequence reads: CASSRSRGTSINEQFF. In nucleotides, the CDR3 is TGCGCCAGCAGTAGATCAAGGGGGACTAGCATCAATGAGCAGTTCTTC.

V gene TRBV5-6 combines with J gene TRBJ2-2; 8 positions agree with TRBD1. CDR3 length: 17 amino acids. V was clipped by 0 bases and J by 6 bases; unmatched bases: 10. Germline loops: CDR1 SGHDT, CDR2 YYEEEE. Written as DNA, the CDR3 is TGTGCCAGCAGCTTGGTTGGCGGCAGGGGGCGCCCCGGGGAGCTGTTTTTT. This translates into CASSLVGGRGRPGELFF.

The V and J genes are TRBV19 and TRBJ1-1; the match to TRBD1 covers 7 bases. Germline V CDR1 and CDR2: LNHDA, SQIVND (reference sequence). The CDR3 totals 15 residues. The V and J ends lost 5 bases and 2 bases, in that order; junction bases with no gene match: 8. The DNA for the CDR3 is TGTGCCAGTAGTGACCTGACAGGGAGCAACACTGAAGCTTTCTTT. The encoded protein is CASSDLTGSNTEAFF. The full variable domain, with the rest looked up from reference TRBV19 and TRBJ1-1, is DGGITQSPKYLFRKEGQNVTLSCEQNLNHDAMYWYRQDPGQGLRLIYYSQIVNDFQKGDIAEGYSVSREKKESFPLTVTSAQKNPTAFYLCASSDLTGSNTEAFFGQGTRLTVV.

The chain has TRBV7-7 and TRBJ2-5, with D tentatively TRBD2 (5 bases). Trimming took 5 bases from V and 4 from J, leaving 11 bases between them. The CDR3 runs 13 residues. Germline V lookup: CDR1 SSHAT, CDR2 FNYEAQ (reference sequence). The CDR3 is CASSLGEPETQYF. CDR3 nucleotide sequence: TGTGCCAGCAGCCTTGGGGAGCCAGAGACCCAGTACTTC.

The chain has TRBV11-2 and TRBJ1-2, with D possibly matching TRBD1 (5 bases). V lost 5 bases and J lost 3, with 16 bases in between. Germline CDR1 is SGHAT and CDR2 is FQNNGV. This CDR3 region has 15 residues. The DNA of the CDR3 is TGTGCCAGCAGCACGTCGGACAAGTCTGACTATGGCTACACCTTC. Translated, it gives CASSTSDKSDYGYTF.

The chain joins TRBV19 to TRBJ2-2; D perhaps matches TRBD1 (5 bases). This CDR3 has 14 residues. The ends were cut back, 3 bases at V and 5 bases at J, with 10 bases in the middle. Germline V lookup: CDR1 LNHDA, CDR2 SQIVND (reference sequence). The CDR3 is CASSMQGWTGELFF. The CDR3 DNA reads as TGTGCCAGTAGTATGCAGGGCTGGACCGGGGAGCTGTTTTTT.

This rearrangement joins TRBV5-5 to TRBJ2-7; 7 bases agree with TRBD1. The CDR3 loop spans 17 amino acids. The V segment lost 3 bases and the J segment 1 base; nucleotides outside the gene matches: 13. Per the germline V gene, CDR1 is SGHKS and CDR2 is YYEKEE (reference sequence). The CDR3: CASSSLGQYSQSYEQYF. CDR3 nucleotide sequence: TGTGCCAGCAGCTCCCTGGGACAGTACTCGCAGTCCTACGAGCAGTACTTC. Variable domain in full (rest from reference TRBV5-5 and TRBJ2-7): DAGVTQSPTHLIKTRGQQVTLRCSPISGHKSVSWYQQVLGQGPQFIFQYYEKEERGRGNFPDRFSARQFPNYSSELNVNALLLGDSALYLCASSSLGQYSQSYEQYFGPGTRLTVT.

J is TRBJ2-2 and V is TRBV1; the tabulated D call, TRBD2, remains unverified against the DNA. TRBV1 counts as a pseudogene. This CDR3 comprises 17 residues. The CDR3 bases are TGCACCAGCAGCCAAGCCGGGGAGCGGGAGGGTACCGGGGAGCTGTTTTTT. Protein sequence: CTSSQAGEREGTGELFF.

The chain couples TRBV27 to TRBJ2-1; 11 bases are shared with TRBD1. The CDR3 runs to 15 residues. V lost 2 bases, J lost 4 bases, and 1 base stayed unmatched. Germline V lookup: CDR1 MNHEY, CDR2 SMNVEV (reference sequence). The CDR3 region is CASSLGTGGYNEQFF. CDR3 in DNA: TGTGCCAGCAGTTTAGGGACAGGGGGTTACAATGAGCAGTTCTTC.

The chain uses TRBV12-5 and TRBJ2-1; tentatively, D is TRBD2 (6 bases). Trimming left V 7 bases short and J 8 bases short, with 21 bases between. Germline-derived CDR1 and CDR2 are LGHNT and FRNRAP. This CDR3 has 15 amino acids. CDR3 sequence reads: CASAWGRPINDEQFF. CDR3 coding DNA: TGTGCTAGTGCCTGGGGGAGGCCGATAAACGATGAGCAGTTCTTC.

J is TRBJ1-4 and V is TRBV5-6; D uncertain. The germline V gene has CDR1 SGHDT and CDR2 YYEEEE. Deletions cut 1 base from V and 7 bases from J, with 11 bases between. The CDR3 is made up of 14 amino acids. In DNA, the CDR3 is TGTGCCAGCAGCTTGCGGAGTACTCTTGAAAAACTGTTTTTT. The encoded protein is CASSLRSTLEKLFF.

The rearrangement uses TRBV5-6 and TRBJ2-3; the match to TRBD2 covers 10 bases. With 0 bases clipped from V and 3 bases from J, the junction kept 7 bases outside the gene matches. Per the germline V gene, CDR1 is SGHDT and CDR2 is YYEEEE. The CDR3 has 17 amino acids. CDR3 coding DNA: TGTGCCAGCAGCTTGGCCCCTAGCGGGAGTTATACAGATACGCAGTATTTT. This encodes CASSLAPSGSYTDTQYF.

The rearrangement links TRBV7-2 to TRBJ2-1, with D possibly matching TRBD2 (6 bases). Germline V lookup: CDR1 SGHTA, CDR2 FQGNSA. The CDR3 has 15 residues. V gave up 4 bases and J gave up 7 bases, with 17 bases separating them. The CDR3 is CASSSGTFAFNEQFF. The CDR3 region has the DNA TGTGCCAGCAGCTCCGGGACTTTTGCCTTTAATGAGCAGTTCTTC.

This chain connects TRBV6-5 to TRBJ1-6; no clear D. Trimming removed 0 bases at V and 7 bases at J, with 10 bases between. The CDR3 consists of 15 residues. Germline assignment: CDR1 MNHEY and CDR2 SVGAGI. The CDR3 coding sequence is TGTGCCAGCAGTTACTCGTCAGGCATAAATTCACCCCTCCACTTT. Its translation is CASSYSSGINSPLHF.

About this clone itself: Other nucleotide sequences from this sample produce the same CDR3. The V gene is TRBV6-1, the J gene TRBJ2-1; a weak D match, TRBD1 (6 bases). V was cut by 4 bases and J by 7 bases, with 17 bases left in between. Germline V gives CDR1 MNHNS, CDR2 SASEGT. CDR3 length equals 15 residues. The CDR3 sequence: CASSGGHPGVNEQFF. CDR3 bases: TGTGCCAGCAGTGGGGGACATCCTGGCGTTAATGAGCAGTTCTTC.

V usage is TRBV28 and J usage is TRBJ1-2; D uncertain. Germline-derived CDR1 and CDR2 are MDHEN and SYDVKM. CDR3 length: 14 residues. With 7 bases removed from V and 1 base from J, the gap between germline ends came to 13 bases. The CDR3 is CASTGGLGNYGYTF. The CDR3 DNA reads as TGTGCCAGCACCGGAGGCCTGGGTAACTATGGCTACACCTTC.

This chain uses TRBV6-1 with TRBJ1-5; D is unresolved. V lost 4 bases, J lost 0 bases, and 10 bases lay in between. Germline loops: CDR1 MNHNS, CDR2 SASEGT. This CDR3 contains 15 residues. Written as DNA, the CDR3 is TGTGCCAGCAGTGTCGGAGCATATAGCAATCAGCCCCAGCATTTT. Translated: CASSVGAYSNQPQHF.

The chain is built from TRBV5-1 and TRBJ2-1, with 11 bases matching TRBD2. The ends lost 0 bases at V and 6 bases at J; junction bases unmatched: 5. CDR1 and CDR2 from the germline V gene are SGHRS and YFSETQ. The CDR3 loop spans 16 amino acids. CDR3 coding DNA: TGCGCCAGCAGCTTGGCACTAGCGGGAGAGGGCAATGAGCAGTTCTTC. It translates to CASSLALAGEGNEQFF.

The V and J genes are TRBV6-1 and TRBJ1-3; D is unresolved. Trimming cost V 7 bases and J 0 bases, with 7 bases left between them. The CDR3 is 13 residues long. The germline CDR1 and CDR2 sequences are MNHNS and SASEGT. Here the CDR3 DNA reads TGTGCCAGCACCGGGTCCTCTGGAAACACCATATATTTT. Amino acids: CASTGSSGNTIYF.

The V and J genes are TRBV27 and TRBJ2-7; 15 bases agree with TRBD2. Germline V lookup: CDR1 MNHEY, CDR2 SMNVEV (reference sequence). The CDR3 covers 20 residues. Trimming removed 4 bases from V and 3 bases from J; junction bases left unmatched: 16. The CDR3: CASSSASTGTSGRTSYEQYF. CDR3 DNA sequence: TGTGCCAGCAGTTCCGCCTCTACCGGGACTAGCGGGAGGACAAGCTACGAGCAGTACTTC.

The CDR3 sequence is CASSFNPSGFRETQYF. DNA for the CDR3: TGTGCCAGCAGCTTTAACCCTAGCGGCTTTCGAGAGACCCAGTACTTC. V usage is TRBV7-2 and J usage is TRBJ2-5; 7 bases match TRBD2. The CDR3 totals 16 residues. V shed 3 bases, J shed 4 bases, and the junction held 11 bases outside the gene matches. Germline V gene data show CDR1 as SGHTA and CDR2 as FQGNSA.

V is TRBV7-2 and J is TRBJ2-2; TRBD1 matches at 7 bases. Germline V lookup: CDR1 SGHTA, CDR2 FQGNSA. CDR3 length: 14 residues. After removal of 5 bases from V and 4 bases from J, the junction contained 4 bases not matched to a gene. The CDR3 nucleotides read TGTGCCAGCAGCGGGGACAGTCTCACCGGGGAGCTGTTTTTT. Its protein is CASSGDSLTGELFF.

V gene TRBV5-1 combines with J gene TRBJ1-2, with a tentative D call TRBD1 (6 bases). This CDR3 has 13 residues. Germline V gene sequence: CDR1 SGHRS, CDR2 YFSETQ. Trimming shortened V by 4 bases and J by 8 bases, and 15 bases separated the two germline ends. CDR3 in DNA: TGCGCCAGCAGCCGCGGGGGCGCGGAAGGCTACACCTTC. It codes for CASSRGGAEGYTF.

The chain links TRBV5-1 to TRBJ2-1; 7 bases are shared with TRBD1. CDR1 and CDR2 from the germline V gene are SGHRS and YFSETQ. V was clipped by 4 bases and J by 4 bases; unmatched bases: 11. This CDR3 has 16 residues. The CDR3 protein is CASSDLDRASYNEQFF. The CDR3 nucleotides are TGCGCCAGCAGCGATCTCGACAGGGCATCATACAATGAGCAGTTCTTC.

V and J are TRBV28 and TRBJ1-1; D call uncertain. V lost 6 bases, J lost 8 bases, and 13 bases lay in between. CDR1 and CDR2 (germline): MDHEN, SYDVKM. The CDR3 has 12 amino acids. The CDR3 spells CASSPSLWEAFF. CDR3 DNA sequence: TGTGCCAGCAGCCCCTCACTTTGGGAAGCTTTCTTT.